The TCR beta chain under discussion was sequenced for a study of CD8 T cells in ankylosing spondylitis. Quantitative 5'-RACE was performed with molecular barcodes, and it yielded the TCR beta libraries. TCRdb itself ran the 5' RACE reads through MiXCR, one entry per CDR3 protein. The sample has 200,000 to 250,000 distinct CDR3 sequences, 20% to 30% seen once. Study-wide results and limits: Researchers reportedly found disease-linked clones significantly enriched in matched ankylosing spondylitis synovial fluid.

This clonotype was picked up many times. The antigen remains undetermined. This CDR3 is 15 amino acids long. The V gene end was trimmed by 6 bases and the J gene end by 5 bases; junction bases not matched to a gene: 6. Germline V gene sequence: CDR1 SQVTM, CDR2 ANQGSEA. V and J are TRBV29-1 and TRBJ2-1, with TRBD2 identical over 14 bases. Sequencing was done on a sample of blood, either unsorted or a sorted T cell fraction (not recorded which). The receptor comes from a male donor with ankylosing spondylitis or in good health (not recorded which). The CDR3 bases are TGCAGCGTCCTGGGGGGACTAGCGGGAGACAATGAGCAGTTCTTC. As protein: CSVLGGLAGDNEQFF.